The source of this T cell receptor beta chain is a study of blood T cell repertoires in COVID-19. The CDR3 consists of 14 residues. V lost 0 bases to trimming and J lost 1 base, with 8 bases between them. CDR1 SGDLS and CDR2 YYNGEE come from the germline V gene. Exposed enrollees encountered a COVID-19 case at some point within 2 weeks before study entry. Authors' methods: Researchers report that nucleated cell counts were estimated from reference gene primer amplification. Using immunoSEQ multiplex PCR, the repertoire was profiled, and TCRdb retains in-frame clones only, with some absent. The V and J calls and clone size are taken from that table; D and trimming were inferred from the DNA. The table records fewer than 350,000 clones, 85% of them present only once.

The chain has TRBV9 and TRBJ2-7; D is perhaps TRBD2 (5 bases). Source material: PBMCs or T cells enriched from blood (not recorded which). This TCR came from a woman in her thirties who had been exposed to COVID-19. The CDR3 bases are TGTGCCAGCAGCGTAGACAGCGGATCCTACGAGCAGTACTTC. Translation: CASSVDSGSYEQYF. Filled out from reference TRBV9 and TRBJ2-7, the complete variable domain reads DSGVTQTPKHLITATGQRVTLRCSPRSGDLSVYWYQQSLDQGLQFLIQYYNGEERAKGNILERFSAQQFPDLHSELNLSSLELGDSALYFCASSVDSGSYEQYFGPGTRLTVT.